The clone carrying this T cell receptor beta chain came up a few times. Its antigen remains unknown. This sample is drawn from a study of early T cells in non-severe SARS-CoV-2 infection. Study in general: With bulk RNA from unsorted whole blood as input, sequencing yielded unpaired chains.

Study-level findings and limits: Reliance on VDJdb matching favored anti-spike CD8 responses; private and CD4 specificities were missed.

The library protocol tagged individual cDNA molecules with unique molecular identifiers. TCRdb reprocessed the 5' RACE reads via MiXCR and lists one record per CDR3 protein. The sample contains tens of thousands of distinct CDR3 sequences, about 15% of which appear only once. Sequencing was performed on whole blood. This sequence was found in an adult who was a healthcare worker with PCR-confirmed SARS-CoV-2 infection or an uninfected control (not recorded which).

The CDR3 here is CASSPGQGGETQYF. Written as DNA, the CDR3 is TGCGCCAGCAGCCCCGGACAGGGAGGAGAGACCCAGTACTTC. The chain employs TRBV5-1 and TRBJ2-5; 8 bases fit TRBD1. This CDR3 has 14 residues. Per germline, CDR1 SGHRS and CDR2 YFSETQ. V lost 4 bases to trimming and J lost 4 bases; unmatched junction nucleotides: 6.